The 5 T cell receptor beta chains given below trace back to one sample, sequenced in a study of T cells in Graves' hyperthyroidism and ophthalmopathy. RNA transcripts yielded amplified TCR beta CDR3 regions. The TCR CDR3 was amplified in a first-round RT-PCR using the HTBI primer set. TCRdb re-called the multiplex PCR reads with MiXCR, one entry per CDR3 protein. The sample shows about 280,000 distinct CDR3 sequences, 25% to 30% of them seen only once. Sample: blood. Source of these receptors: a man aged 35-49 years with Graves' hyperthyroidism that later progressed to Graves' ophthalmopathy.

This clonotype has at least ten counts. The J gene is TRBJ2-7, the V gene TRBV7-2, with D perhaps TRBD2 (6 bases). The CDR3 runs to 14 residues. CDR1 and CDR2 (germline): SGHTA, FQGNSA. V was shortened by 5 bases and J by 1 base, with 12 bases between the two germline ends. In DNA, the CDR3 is TGTGCCAGCAGCATCCGGGGGTCTTCCTACGAGCAGTACTTC. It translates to CASSIRGSSYEQYF.

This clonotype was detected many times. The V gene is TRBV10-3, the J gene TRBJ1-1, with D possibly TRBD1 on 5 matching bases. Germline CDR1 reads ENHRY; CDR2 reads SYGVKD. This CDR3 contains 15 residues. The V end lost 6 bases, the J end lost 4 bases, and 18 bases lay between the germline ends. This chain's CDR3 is CAIRSRGSEGTEAFF. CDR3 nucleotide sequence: TGTGCCATCAGGTCGAGGGGATCGGAAGGCACTGAAGCTTTCTTT.

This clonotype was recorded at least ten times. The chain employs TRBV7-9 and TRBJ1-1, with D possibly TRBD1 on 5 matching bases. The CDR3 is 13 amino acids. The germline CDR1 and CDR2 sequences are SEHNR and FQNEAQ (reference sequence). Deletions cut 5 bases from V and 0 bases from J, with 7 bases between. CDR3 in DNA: TGTGCCAGCAGCGGAGGGGTGAACACTGAAGCTTTCTTT. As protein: CASSGGVNTEAFF.

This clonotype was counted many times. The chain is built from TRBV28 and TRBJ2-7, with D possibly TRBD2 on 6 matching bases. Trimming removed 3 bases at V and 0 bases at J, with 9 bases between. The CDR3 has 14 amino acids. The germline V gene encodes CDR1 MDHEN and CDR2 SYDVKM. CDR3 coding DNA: TGTGCCAGCAGTTTCGGGGGTAGCTCCTACGAGCAGTACTTC. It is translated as CASSFGGSSYEQYF.

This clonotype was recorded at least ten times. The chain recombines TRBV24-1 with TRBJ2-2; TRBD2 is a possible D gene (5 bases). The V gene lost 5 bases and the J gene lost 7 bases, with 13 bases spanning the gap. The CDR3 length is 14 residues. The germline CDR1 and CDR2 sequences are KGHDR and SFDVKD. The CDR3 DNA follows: TGTGCCACCAGTGTTGACGGGGTCGGCGGGGAGCTGTTTTTT. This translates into CATSVDGVGGELFF.